The present TCR beta chain was sequenced within a study of T-cell memory formation after mild COVID-19. Study background: Across donors, TCR clusters were largely donor specific.

General study findings and limits: Clones that contracted clustered mainly in CM and EM if CD4+ and in EMRA if CD8+. While clones contracting from day 15 to 85 were balanced between CD4 and CD8, later expanders leaned CD4+.

Germline CDR1 SGHDT, CDR2 YYEEEE. The CDR3 spans 15 residues. V was trimmed by 2 bases and J by 1 base, leaving 11 bases between them. This clonotype turned up a few times. The antigen is undetermined. TCRdb ran MiXCR on the 5' RACE reads and lists one entry per CDR3 protein. The table includes about 620,000 distinct CDR3 sequences, roughly 18% detected once. Source material: PBMCs or a T cell subset sorted from them (not recorded which). The sequence was collected from an adult woman who had mild COVID-19 (a few samples of this study predate the infection). Cell type and time point are not known. The genes are TRBV5-6 and TRBJ2-3, with D perhaps TRBD1 (6 bases). CDR3 nucleotide sequence: TGTGCCAGCAGCTTCCTCCAGGGGCGCACAGATACGCAGTATTTT. Its translation is CASSFLQGRTDTQYF.